Below are 11 T cell receptor beta chains sequenced from a single sample in a study of blood T cell repertoires in COVID-19. Clones were sequenced by immunoSEQ multiplex PCR, and TCRdb holds only the in-frame ones, with some missing. The sample comprises just under 350,000 clones, around nine tenths of which are singletons, and about 6.7% rests with the top ten. Sequenced: peripheral blood. These receptor sequences come from an older woman with COVID-19, enrolled during active disease.

The chain combines TRBV2 with TRBJ2-1, with 7 bases identical to TRBD1. Germline V CDR1 and CDR2: SNHLY, FYNNEI. V dropped 4 bases and J dropped 14; count of bases not matched to a gene: 14. CDR3 size: 14 residues. The CDR3 protein is CASSAGRDSKEKFF. In DNA form, the CDR3 reads TGTGCCAGCAGTGCAGGCCGGGACAGCAAGGAGAAGTTCTTC.

This clone was detected many times. In nucleotides, the CDR3 is TGTGCCAGCAGCTTGGGGCGCTTGCGGATTGGCTACACCTTC. Protein product: CASSLGRLRIGYTF. The V call is TRBV5-8, the J call TRBJ1-2; D not certain. Trimming removed 0 bases from V and 7 bases from J, with 13 bases in between. Germline values: CDR1 SGHTS, CDR2 YDEGEE. CDR3 length: 14 amino acids.

The chain is built from TRBV3-1 (or the pseudogene TRBV3-2) and TRBJ1-1, with TRBD1 as a possible D gene (6 bases). This CDR3 contains 13 residues. V was trimmed by 4 bases and J by 4 bases, leaving 10 bases between them. Looked up from germline, CDR1 is LGHDT and CDR2 is YNNKEL (reference sequence). The CDR3 is CASSLRGGTEAFF. The CDR3 nucleotides read TGTGCCAGCAGCCTCCGAGGGGGCACTGAAGCTTTCTTT.

The chain has TRBV24-1 and TRBJ1-2; the D gene is possibly TRBD1 (6 bases). The germline gives CDR1 KGHDR, CDR2 SFDVKD. The V end lost 9 bases, the J end lost 7 bases, and 17 bases lay between the germline ends. CDR3 length: 13 amino acids. CDR3 in DNA: TGTGCCACCGCTAACGATAGGGGGAGTGGCTACACCTTC. It is translated as CATANDRGSGYTF.

The rearrangement links TRBV28 to TRBJ1-1, with 7 positions matching TRBD1. The CDR3 runs to 14 residues. J gave up 3 bases and V 2 bases, and 3 bases lay outside the gene matches. Germline V gene lookup returns CDR1 MDHEN and CDR2 SYDVKM. DNA of the CDR3: TGTGCCAGCAGTTTAACAGGGGAGGACACTGAAGCTTTCTTT. Its protein is CASSLTGEDTEAFF.

This clone was counted a single time. The gene calls are TRBV28 and TRBJ1-6; D perhaps matches TRBD1 (6 bases). The CDR3 runs to 18 residues. V shed 1 base and J shed 3 bases, with 16 bases lying between them. Per germline, CDR1 MDHEN and CDR2 SYDVKM. This chain's CDR3 is CASSLSYRVASYNSPLHF. The CDR3 DNA reads as TGTGCCAGCAGTTTATCTTACAGGGTAGCGAGCTATAATTCACCCCTCCACTTT.

This chain joins TRBV2 and TRBJ1-6; no firm D call. The CDR3 is 12 amino acids. V was pared by 3 bases and J by 8 bases, with 5 bases between. Looked up from germline, CDR1 is SNHLY and CDR2 is FYNNEI. In DNA form, the CDR3 reads TGTGCCAGCAGTGACGTATATTCACCCCTCCACTTT. This sequence encodes CASSDVYSPLHF.

The chain couples TRBV19 to TRBJ2-5; 11 positions match TRBD1. Trimming took 10 bases from V and 5 from J; bases not matched to a gene: 15. Germline V gene sequence: CDR1 LNHDA, CDR2 SQIVND (reference sequence). The CDR3 is 16 amino acids. The CDR3, as DNA: TGTGCCACTTCGGACAGGGGGCTTAGCAGCGTGGAGACCCAGTACTTC. Protein sequence: CATSDRGLSSVETQYF.

The chain uses TRBV5-1 and TRBJ1-3, with a possible D match to TRBD1 (5 bases). Between the trimmed V and J ends, which lost 4 bases and 0 bases, there was a span of 14 bases. The CDR3 runs 16 residues. Germline V gene sequence: CDR1 SGHRS, CDR2 YFSETQ. CDR3 in amino acids: CASSPAGQGSGNTIYF. The CDR3 DNA follows: TGCGCCAGCAGCCCGGCCGGGCAGGGCTCTGGAAACACCATATATTTT.

This sequence joins TRBV27 and TRBJ2-2, with TRBD1 identical over 11 bases. The V gene's germline CDR1 is MNHEY and CDR2 SMNVEV (reference sequence). This CDR3 is built from 17 residues. V trimming: 8 bases; J trimming: 4 bases; junction bases outside the gene matches: 12. CDR3 region: CASALRTGTGGTGELFF. In nucleotides, the CDR3 is TGTGCCAGCGCGTTACGAACCGGGACAGGGGGCACCGGGGAGCTGTTTTTT.

The chain uses TRBV7-9 and TRBJ2-7, with 8 positions matching TRBD1. CDR1 SEHNR and CDR2 FQNEAQ come from the germline V gene (reference sequence). The CDR3 loop spans 16 amino acids. Trimming at V came to 4 bases and at J to 1 base, leaving 9 bases not matched to a gene. CDR3 DNA sequence: TGTGCCAGCAGCTCCGGATGGACAGGGAGATCCTACGAGCAGTACTTC. As protein: CASSSGWTGRSYEQYF. The full variable domain, with the rest looked up from reference TRBV7-9 and TRBJ2-7, is DTGVSQNPRHKITKRGQNVTFRCDPISEHNRLYWYRQTLGQGPEFLTYFQNEAQLEKSRLLSDRFSAERPKGSFSTLEIQRTEQGDSAMYLCASSSGWTGRSYEQYFGPGTRLTVT.